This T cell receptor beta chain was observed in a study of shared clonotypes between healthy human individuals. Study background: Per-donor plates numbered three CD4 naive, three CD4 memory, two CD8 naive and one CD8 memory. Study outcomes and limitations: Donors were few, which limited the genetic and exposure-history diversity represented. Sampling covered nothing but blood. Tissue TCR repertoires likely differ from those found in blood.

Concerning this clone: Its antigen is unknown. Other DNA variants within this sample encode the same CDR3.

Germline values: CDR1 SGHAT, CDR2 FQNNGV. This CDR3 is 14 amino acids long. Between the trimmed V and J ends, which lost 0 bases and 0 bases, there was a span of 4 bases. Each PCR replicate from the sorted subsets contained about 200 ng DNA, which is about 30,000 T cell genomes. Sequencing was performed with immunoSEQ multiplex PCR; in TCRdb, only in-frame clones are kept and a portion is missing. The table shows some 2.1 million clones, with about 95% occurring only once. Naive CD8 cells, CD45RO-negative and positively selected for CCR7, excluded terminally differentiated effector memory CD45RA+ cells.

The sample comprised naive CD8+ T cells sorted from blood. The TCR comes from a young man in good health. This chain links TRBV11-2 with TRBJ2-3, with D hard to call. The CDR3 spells CASSLDTSTDTQYF. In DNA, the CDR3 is TGTGCCAGCAGCTTAGACACCAGCACAGATACGCAGTATTTT.